These 32 T cell receptor beta chains came from one sample sequenced in a study of cytomegalovirus exposure and HLA in healthy donors. The PCR used 60 Vbeta and 13 Jbeta primers. Measured with immunoSEQ multiplex PCR; TCRdb has only the in-frame clones, and not every one. The sample lists about 140,000 clones, approximately 79% occurring once. The material sequenced was PBMCs. These receptors were collected from a woman aged 45-59 years in good health and CMV-seropositive.

The V and J genes are TRBV5-6 and TRBJ1-1; 8 bases align to TRBD1. Germline lookup yields CDR1 SGHDT and CDR2 YYEEEE. This CDR3 has 17 amino acids. Losses at the gene ends were 2 bases for V and 1 base for J; bases not matched to a gene: 10. The CDR3 region is CASSFRHDRGSNTEAFF. In DNA form, the CDR3 reads TGTGCCAGCAGCTTTAGACATGACAGGGGCTCGAACACTGAAGCTTTCTTT.

CDR3 region: CASSAWDRLNTEAFF. The CDR3 DNA is TGTGCCAGCAGCGCTTGGGACAGGCTAAACACTGAAGCTTTCTTT. This chain connects TRBV7-2 to TRBJ1-1; 8 bases are a match to TRBD1. The CDR3 is 15 amino acids. V was pared by 5 bases and J by 2 bases, with 7 bases of the junction left unmatched. Germline CDR1 and CDR2: SGHTA and FQGNSA.

This rearrangement joins TRBV18 to TRBJ1-6; 9 bases agree with TRBD1. J lost 7 bases, V lost 5 bases, and 6 bases had no gene match. CDR3 size: 15 residues. Looked up from germline, CDR1 is KGHSH and CDR2 is LQKENI. The CDR3 DNA is TGTGCCAGCTCATCCGGGACAGGGACAAATTCACCCCTCCACTTT. Protein product: CASSSGTGTNSPLHF.

The chain is built from TRBV19 and TRBJ1-3; maybe TRBD1 (6 bases). The CDR3 contains 14 residues. Trimming took off 5 bases at V and 0 bases at J, with 8 bases between the two ends. Germline V gene sequence: CDR1 LNHDA, CDR2 SQIVND (reference sequence). Here the CDR3 reads CASSGQPSGNTIYF. The CDR3 DNA sequence: TGTGCCAGTAGTGGACAGCCCTCTGGAAACACCATATATTTT.

The chain has TRBV7-2 and TRBJ1-2; D perhaps matches TRBD1 (6 bases). This CDR3 has 12 amino acids. Per the germline V gene, CDR1 is SGHTA and CDR2 is FQGNSA. Trimming pared 5 bases from V and 8 bases from J, leaving 12 bases between. The CDR3 DNA sequence: TGTGCCAGCAGCCAGGGGACCGCAGGCTACACCTTC. Translation: CASSQGTAGYTF. Supplemented by reference TRBV7-2 and TRBJ1-2, the full variable domain reads GAGVSQSPSNKVTEKGKDVELRCDPISGHTALYWYRQSLGQGLEFLIYFQGNSAPDKSGLPSDRFSAERTGGSVSTLTIQRTQQEDSAVYLCASSQGTAGYTFGSGTRLTVV.

This chain joins TRBV11-2 and TRBJ1-5, with D possibly being TRBD1 (6 bases). Germline V gene sequence: CDR1 SGHAT, CDR2 FQNNGV. The CDR3 contains 15 residues. The germline V and J ends were trimmed by 2 bases and 0 bases, with 8 bases remaining between them. DNA of the CDR3: TGTGCCAGCAGCTTAAGGGGGTATAGCAATCAGCCCCAGCATTTT. Amino acid sequence: CASSLRGYSNQPQHF.

The chain recombines TRBV5-1 with TRBJ1-4, with TRBD1 matching over 9 bases. The junction had 9 bases not matched to a gene; V was cut back by 2 bases and J by 7 bases. CDR3 size: 16 residues. Germline lookup yields CDR1 SGHRS and CDR2 YFSETQ. In DNA, the CDR3 is TGCGCCAGCAGCTTCGCGGGGACAGGGACGGGTGAAAAACTGTTTTTT. It specifies CASSFAGTGTGEKLFF.

The genes are TRBV19 and TRBJ2-5; 8 nucleotides line up with TRBD1. With 3 bases clipped from V and 5 bases from J, the junction kept 2 bases outside the gene matches. Germline V lookup: CDR1 LNHDA, CDR2 SQIVND (reference sequence). CDR3 length equals 13 residues. CDR3 amino acids: CASSMDREETQYF. In nucleotides, the CDR3 is TGTGCCAGTAGTATGGACAGGGAGGAGACCCAGTACTTC.

The chain joins TRBV7-9 to TRBJ2-5; TRBD2 matches 8 bases. Germline V CDR1 and CDR2: SEHNR, FQNEAQ (reference sequence). Losses at the gene ends were 5 bases for V and 5 bases for J; bases not matched to a gene: 4. This CDR3 has 13 amino acids. CDR3 in DNA: TGTGCCAGCAGCATACTAGCGGTCGAGACCCAGTACTTC. It codes for CASSILAVETQYF.

DNA for the CDR3: TGTGCCTGGAGTGTGGGGGGCACGGGGGGAAACATTCAGTACTTC. This sequence encodes CAWSVGGTGGNIQYF. This chain links TRBV30 with TRBJ2-4, with D maybe TRBD2 (7 bases). Trimming pared 0 bases from V and 6 bases from J, leaving 15 bases between. The V gene's germline CDR1 is GTSNPN and CDR2 SVGIG (reference sequence). The CDR3 loop spans 15 amino acids.

This sequence joins TRBV28 and TRBJ1-4, with TRBD1 matching 7 bases. The CDR3 totals 15 residues. Germline-derived CDR1 and CDR2 are MDHEN and SYDVKM. V lost 2 bases, J lost 4 bases, and 4 bases stayed unmatched. CDR3 DNA sequence: TGTGCCAGCAGTTTAAAGGCAGGGGGTAATGAAAAACTGTTTTTT. Translation gives CASSLKAGGNEKLFF.

The chain employs TRBV11-1 and TRBJ2-7; TRBD2 agrees at 8 bases. Germline assignment: CDR1 SGHAT and CDR2 FQDESV (reference sequence). The J segment lost 7 bases and the V segment lost 4 bases, leaving 9 bases of the junction unmatched. CDR3 length equals 14 residues. The CDR3, as DNA: TGTGCCAGCAGCTCGGGGGGGCCCGCGGGGGAGCAGTACTTC. Protein: CASSSGGPAGEQYF.

The chain is built from TRBV5-4 and TRBJ1-5; D remains ambiguous. The germline CDR1 and CDR2 sequences are SGHNT and YYREEE (reference sequence). V lost 1 base to trimming and J lost 3 bases, with 8 bases between them. The CDR3 has 14 amino acids. The CDR3 here is CASSLFGFNQPQHF. DNA of the CDR3: TGTGCCAGCAGCTTGTTCGGGTTCAATCAGCCCCAGCATTTT.

The chain carries TRBV5-6 and TRBJ2-2, with 8 bases lining up with TRBD2. This CDR3 comprises 17 residues. V was pared by 2 bases and J by 7 bases, with 13 bases of the junction left unmatched. The germline gives CDR1 SGHDT, CDR2 YYEEEE. CDR3 DNA: TGTGCCAGCAGCTTACCCCTAGCGGGCCTGAAGGGCGGGGAGCTGTTTTTT. Amino acids: CASSLPLAGLKGGELFF.

This clone appeared once. This chain links TRBV7-3 with TRBJ1-1, with 8 bases fitting TRBD1. V lost 3 bases to trimming and J lost 10 bases; unmatched junction nucleotides: 10. The CDR3 has 14 amino acids. Germline lookup yields CDR1 SGHTA and CDR2 FQGTGA. The CDR3 sequence: CASSFSGTGPRAFF. Here the CDR3 DNA reads TGTGCCAGCAGCTTCTCCGGGACAGGTCCGAGAGCTTTCTTT.

This chain joins TRBV18 and TRBJ1-6; 12 bases agree with TRBD1. CDR3 length equals 14 residues. J lost 7 bases, V lost 5 bases, and 0 bases had no gene match. Germline loops: CDR1 KGHSH, CDR2 LQKENI. The CDR3 DNA sequence: TGTGCCAGCTCAGGGACAGGGGGCAATTCACCCCTCCACTTT. Translated: CASSGTGGNSPLHF.

A single count supports this clone. The rearrangement uses TRBV5-1 and TRBJ2-7, with a possible D match to TRBD1 (5 bases). This CDR3 spans 13 amino acids. The V end lost 4 bases, the J end lost 2 bases, and 10 bases lay between the germline ends. The germline V gene encodes CDR1 SGHRS and CDR2 YFSETQ. The CDR3 here is CASSHSRAYEQYF. The CDR3 DNA follows: TGCGCCAGCAGCCATTCCAGGGCCTACGAGCAGTACTTC.

This clone was recorded once. The CDR3 region is CASSFSNNEQFF. The CDR3 nucleotides are TGTGCCAGCAGCTTTTCAAACAATGAGCAGTTCTTC. The V gene is TRBV5-4, the J gene TRBJ2-1; D remains unclear. This CDR3 has 12 residues. Germline CDR1 reads SGHNT; CDR2 reads YYREEE (reference sequence). Trimming shortened V by 2 bases and J by 5 bases, and 5 bases separated the two germline ends. Drawing the rest from reference TRBV5-4 and TRBJ2-1, the complete variable domain is ETGVTQSPTHLIKTRGQQVTLRCSSQSGHNTVSWYQQALGQGPQFIFQYYREEENGRGNFPPRFSGLQFPNYSSELNVNALELDDSALYLCASSFSNNEQFFGPGTRLTVL.

The V gene is TRBV19, the J gene TRBJ1-5, with D unresolved. V was clipped by 6 bases and J by 4 bases, with 10 bases between them. The CDR3 loop spans 13 amino acids. From germline, CDR1 is LNHDA and CDR2 SQIVND (reference sequence). The chain's CDR3 is CASRTTGNQPQHF. The CDR3 DNA is TGTGCCAGTAGAACCACGGGGAATCAGCCCCAGCATTTT.

In DNA, the CDR3 is TGTGCCAGTAGTATAAACCTGGGGGCCCGCGGGGAGCTGTTTTTT. Its translation is CASSINLGARGELFF. This chain links TRBV19 with TRBJ2-2; a weak D match, TRBD1 (6 bases). Germline CDR1 reads LNHDA; CDR2 reads SQIVND (reference sequence). V was trimmed by 2 bases and J by 7 bases, leaving 14 bases between them. This CDR3 contains 15 residues. Complete variable domain (other parts from reference TRBV19 and TRBJ2-2): DGGITQSPKYLFRKEGQNVTLSCEQNLNHDAMYWYRQDPGQGLRLIYYSQIVNDFQKGDIAEGYSVSREKKESFPLTVTSAQKNPTAFYLCASSINLGARGELFFGEGSRLTVL.

This chain's CDR3 is CASSSGTGVSPLHF. The CDR3 coding sequence is TGTGCCAGCAGTTCCGGGACAGGGGTTTCACCCCTCCACTTT. The V gene is TRBV11-1, the J gene TRBJ1-6, with 10 bases lining up with TRBD1. The V gene end was trimmed by 6 bases and the J gene end by 9 bases; junction bases not matched to a gene: 5. Germline CDR1 and CDR2: SGHAT and FQDESV (reference sequence). There are 14 residues in the CDR3.

The chain couples TRBV6-1 to TRBJ2-7; 10 bases line up with TRBD1. Germline CDR1 reads MNHNS; CDR2 reads SASEGT. This CDR3 contains 15 residues. V dropped 6 bases and J dropped 3; count of bases not matched to a gene: 8. The CDR3 DNA reads as TGTGCCAGCAGATTAGGGGGGACAGGGGTCTACGAGCAGTACTTC. Its translation is CASRLGGTGVYEQYF.

This clone has a single count. CDR3 region: CASSPKLNQQETQYF. CDR3 bases: TGTGCCAGCAGTCCCAAACTTAACCAACAAGAGACCCAGTACTTC. The V gene is TRBV7-9, the J gene TRBJ2-5; D not certain. In germline, CDR1 is SEHNR, CDR2 FQNEAQ (reference sequence). This CDR3 spans 15 amino acids. Trimming pared 6 bases from V and 2 bases from J, leaving 16 bases between.

V gene TRBV5-6 combines with J gene TRBJ2-3; the D gene is possibly TRBD1 (5 bases). V lost 6 bases, J lost 1 base, and 18 bases lay in between. Germline V lookup: CDR1 SGHDT, CDR2 YYEEEE. This CDR3 comprises 16 residues. CDR3 nucleotide sequence: TGTGCCAGCACTCCAGCCCGACAGCTCCGCACAGATACGCAGTATTTT. Translation gives CASTPARQLRTDTQYF.

The V call is TRBV7-2, the J call TRBJ2-7; D is perhaps TRBD2 (6 bases). This CDR3 has 14 residues. V lost 5 bases and J 12 bases, leaving 23 bases between the germline ends. The germline V gene has CDR1 SGHTA and CDR2 FQGNSA. CDR3 sequence reads: CASSPGGSQGTGYF. CDR3 nucleotides: TGTGCCAGCAGCCCCGGGGGATCCCAAGGAACTGGGTACTTC.

The chain carries TRBV7-8 and TRBJ2-3; possibly TRBD2 for D (6 bases). V dropped 1 base and J dropped 4 bases, with 18 bases sitting between them. Germline values: CDR1 SGHVS, CDR2 FQNEAQ. This CDR3 has 17 amino acids. Written as DNA, the CDR3 is TGTGCCAGCAGCTTAGGAGGTGGAGGGGTCTCCCCAGATACGCAGTATTTT. Residues: CASSLGGGGVSPDTQYF.

This clone was picked up a small number of times. J is TRBJ2-5 and V is TRBV9, with D perhaps matching TRBD2 (5 bases). Deletions cut 2 bases from V and 3 bases from J, with 11 bases between. Germline V gene sequence: CDR1 SGDLS, CDR2 YYNGEE. This CDR3 is built from 14 residues. The chain's CDR3 is CASSVEDSEETQYF. CDR3 sequence (DNA): TGTGCCAGCAGCGTCGAGGACTCGGAAGAGACCCAGTACTTC.

V usage is TRBV7-9 and J usage is TRBJ1-2; the D gene is possibly TRBD1 (6 bases). The germline V gene has CDR1 SEHNR and CDR2 FQNEAQ (reference sequence). V was cut by 5 bases and J by 7 bases, with 14 bases left in between. The CDR3 is 13 residues long. This CDR3 is CASSTGTNLGYTF. CDR3 in DNA: TGTGCCAGCAGCACAGGGACAAATCTTGGCTACACCTTC.

The rearrangement links TRBV12-5 to TRBJ1-4, with D possibly TRBD1 on 5 matching bases. Trimming stripped 3 bases from V and 2 bases from J, with 10 bases between. Germline V gene sequence: CDR1 LGHNT, CDR2 FRNRAP. This CDR3 has 15 residues. The CDR3: CASGLGVGTNEKLFF. The CDR3 region has the DNA TGTGCTAGTGGTTTAGGGGTTGGGACTAATGAAAAACTGTTTTTT. Using reference TRBV12-5 and TRBJ1-4 for the parts outside the CDR3, the full variable domain is DARVTQTPRHKVTEMGQEVTMRCQPILGHNTVFWYRQTMMQGLELLAYFRNRAPLDDSGMPKDRFSAEMPDATLATLKIQPSEPRDSAVYFCASGLGVGTNEKLFFGSGTQLSVL.

This chain uses TRBV5-5 with TRBJ1-2; D gene ambiguous. Germline V lookup: CDR1 SGHKS, CDR2 YYEKEE (reference sequence). The CDR3 is 14 amino acids. The germline V and J ends were trimmed by 6 bases and 3 bases, with 15 bases remaining between them. CDR3 amino acids: CASTSGAVHYGYTF. For the CDR3, the DNA is TGTGCCAGCACCTCAGGAGCGGTTCACTATGGCTACACCTTC.

CDR3 DNA: TGTGCCAGCAGATCAGGGGGCACCTATGGCTACACCTTC. It translates to CASRSGGTYGYTF. The V call is TRBV6-5, the J call TRBJ1-2; 8 bases fit TRBD1. Germline V gene data show CDR1 as MNHEY and CDR2 as SVGAGI. The CDR3 loop spans 13 amino acids. The V gene end was trimmed by 6 bases and the J gene end by 4 bases; junction bases not matched to a gene: 4.

This clone was seen a single time. Sequence at one end of the junction differs from germline and may be a read error. The V and J genes are TRBV7-3 and TRBJ2-6; TRBD1 is a possible D gene (5 bases). The CDR3 totals 15 residues. In germline, CDR1 is SGHTA, CDR2 FQGTGA. The CDR3 DNA reads TGTGCCAGCAGCTATACACCAGGGAATACCAACGGCCTGACTTTC. Translation: CASSYTPGNTNGLTF.